The rows below give T cell receptor beta chains drawn from one sample of a study of T cell repertoires in cytomegalovirus infection. For these receptors, no antigen is known. TCRdb called the reads again in MiXCR, with one record for every CDR3 protein. This table has about 740,000 distinct CDR3 sequences, 33% appearing once. This material consisted of cultured PBMCs, taken from culture after CMV antigen stimulation. The receptors come from a human donor in good health (CMV status not recorded). Some clones in this sample may be carry-over from other donors' samples. Each CDR3 is given with its conserved first and last residue. D genes are given only for firm matches. Some rows have no size entry. The others give once, few or many, or a class for an expanded clone.

>TRBJ2-3|few|.|TRBV6-6
TGTGCCAGCAGTTACTCCGCCACCACAGATACGCAGTATTTT
CASSYSATTDTQYF
>TRBJ2-3|.|TRBD2|TRBV5-1
TGCGCCAGCAGGACACATGCGGGAGAAGATACGCAGTATTTT
CASRTHAGEDTQYF
>TRBJ2-6|.|.|TRBV6-2/TRBV6-3
TGTGCCAGCATGAGCGGGCTCTCTGGGGCCAACGTCCTGACTTTC
CASMSGLSGANVLTF
>TRBJ2-7|.|TRBD1|TRBV15
TGTGCCACCAGCAGAGCGGGGGCAGACAGGGGGAATTACTTC
CATSRAGADRGNYF
>TRBJ2-1|few|.|TRBV20-1
TGCAGTGCTAGACCCCTTCTTCGTGAGCAGTTCTTC
CSARPLLREQFF
>TRBJ1-3|.|.|TRBV6-1
TGTGCCAGCAGTGAACGTAACACCATATATTTT
CASSERNTIYF
>TRBJ1-2|.|.|TRBV7-6
TGTGTCATCCGGGACGGATCATATGGCTACACCTTC
CVIRDGSYGYTF
>TRBJ2-5|few|TRBD1|TRBV2
TGTGCCAGGGGGACAGTATCCCAAGAGACCCAGTACTTC
CARGTVSQETQYF
>TRBJ2-1|.|.|TRBV6-1
TGTGCCAGCAGTGAATCTGGTGCTGATGAGCAGTTCTTC
CASSESGADEQFF
>TRBJ2-4|.|TRBD1|TRBV6-1
TGTGCCAGCAGTGAAGCTTCGGGACAGGGCTTTGGGGCCAAAAACATTCAGTACTTC
CASSEASGQGFGAKNIQYF
>TRBJ2-7|many|.|TRBV7-2
TGTGCCAGCAGCTTAAAGTTCCACGAGCAGTACTTC
CASSLKFHEQYF
>TRBJ1-1|.|TRBD1|TRBV2
TGTGCCAGAGGGGACAGGGGTCCCGCTGAAGCTTTCTTT
CARGDRGPAEAFF
>TRBJ2-1|.|TRBD2|TRBV28
TGTGCCAGCAGTTCGGCGGGAGGTGAGGAGGATGAGCAGTTCTTC
CASSSAGGEEDEQFF
>TRBJ2-1|.|.|TRBV11-2
TGTGCCAGCAGCTACATACCCGGGGAGCAGTTCTTC
CASSYIPGEQFF
>TRBJ1-2|few|.|TRBV7-9
TGTGCCAGCACCAGTATGGGGGGCGCGGACTATGGCTACACCTTC
CASTSMGGADYGYTF
>TRBJ2-3|.|.|TRBV6-8
TGTGCCAGCAGGAACCCGCGGGACGACACAGATACGCAGTATTTT
CASRNPRDDTDTQYF
>TRBJ2-1|.|.|TRBV7-2
TGTGCCAGCAGCTTAGTCCGGGACCTAACGGAAGAGCAGTTCTTC
CASSLVRDLTEEQFF
>TRBJ2-1|.|.|TRBV12-3/TRBV12-4
TGTGCCAGCACCACCAGGGCCGACCCTGAGCAGTTCTTC
CASTTRADPEQFF
>TRBJ1-6|few|.|TRBV19
TGTGCCAGTAGTTTAGGAATGGATTCACCCCTCCACTTT
CASSLGMDSPLHF
>TRBJ1-6|.|.|TRBV19
TGTGCCAGTAGAGTCAGATCTAATTCACCCCTCCACTTT
CASRVRSNSPLHF
>TRBJ2-5|.|TRBD2|TRBV19
TGTGCCAGCCGGACTAGCGGGAGGGCCGCGAGATGGCAAGAGACCCAGTACTTC
CASRTSGRAARWQETQYF
>TRBJ2-6|.|.|TRBV6-8
TGTGCCACGTTTGGAGGGCAGAGTTCTGGGGCCAACGTCCTGACTTTC
CATFGGQSSGANVLTF
>TRBJ2-7|.|TRBD1|TRBV12-3/TRBV12-4
TGTGCCAGCAGTTTATGGGACAGGGGAACCTCCTACGAGCAGTACTTC
CASSLWDRGTSYEQYF
>TRBJ2-3|.|TRBD2|TRBV27
TGTGCCAGCACTCCCCTTCTAGCGGGGGGCCCGCCAGATACGCAGTATTTT
CASTPLLAGGPPDTQYF
>TRBJ2-1|.|.|TRBV3-1
TGTGCCAGCAGCCAAGGGACCACGAACGTGGATGAGCAGTTCTTC
CASSQGTTNVDEQFF
>TRBJ1-5|few|TRBD1|TRBV12-3/TRBV12-4
TGTGCCAGCAGTTTTGGGTCAGGGGGATACAATCAGCCCCAGCATTTT
CASSFGSGGYNQPQHF
>TRBJ1-5|few|.|TRBV28
TGTGCCAGCAGTTTAGTGCAGCTCAATCAGCCCCAGCATTTT
CASSLVQLNQPQHF
>TRBJ2-3|few|TRBD2|TRBV6-2/TRBV6-3
TGTGCCAGCACCTTTAGCGGGATAACAGATACGCAGTATTTT
CASTFSGITDTQYF
>TRBJ1-6|.|.|TRBV10-3
TGTGCCATCAGACAGACCTCCGGGACGGACTATAATTCACCCCTCCACTTT
CAIRQTSGTDYNSPLHF
>TRBJ2-3|many|.|TRBV7-2
TGTGCCAGCAGCTTACGGCGGAGGGCAGATACGCAGTATTTT
CASSLRRRADTQYF
>TRBJ2-5|many|.|TRBV7-2
TGTGCCAGCAGCGGATACATGGAGACCCAGTACTTC
CASSGYMETQYF
>TRBJ2-5|.|.|TRBV12-3/TRBV12-4
TGTGCCAGCAGCCCAGGTTCCTGGGAGACCCAGTACTTC
CASSPGSWETQYF
>TRBJ2-1|few|.|TRBV7-8
TGTGCCAGCAGCTTAGCCCATCGTGGTCTGTATTCCTACAATGAGCAGTTCTTC
CASSLAHRGLYSYNEQFF
>TRBJ2-5|.|.|TRBV7-8
TGTGCCCCAGGAGGCCCCTGGGGAGAGACCCAGTACTTC
CAPGGPWGETQYF
>TRBJ2-5|.|.|TRBV6-1
TGTGCCGCCATGTCGGGGACACAAGAGACCCAGTACTTC
CAAMSGTQETQYF
>TRBJ2-2|.|.|TRBV6-2/TRBV6-3
TGTGCCAGCTTTAGGGAGGACACCGGGGAGCTGTTTTTT
CASFREDTGELFF
>TRBJ2-7|.|.|TRBV6-5
TGTGCCAGCAGCCGAGGGCAGGAGTCAGGCGAGCAGTACTTC
CASSRGQESGEQYF
>TRBJ1-2|.|.|TRBV12-5
TGTGCTAGTGGTTTGCTAGACGTGCGGGGCTCGAACACCTTC
CASGLLDVRGSNTF
>TRBJ2-7|.|.|TRBV12-3/TRBV12-4
TGTGCCAGCAGTTTCTCAGCCTCCTACGAGCAGTACTTC
CASSFSASYEQYF
>TRBJ2-7|few|.|TRBV7-9
TGTGCCAGCAGCCGTTGGGGAGTCCCTACCGAGCAGTACTTC
CASSRWGVPTEQYF
>TRBJ2-3|few|TRBD2|TRBV4-1
TGCGCCAGCAGCCAAACTAGCGCTGCTACAGATACGCAGTATTTT
CASSQTSAATDTQYF
>TRBJ1-1|few|.|TRBV12-3/TRBV12-4
TGTGCCAGCAGTCCACCCCTGATAGGGCGCGTAAGGACTGAAGCTTTCTTT
CASSPPLIGRVRTEAFF